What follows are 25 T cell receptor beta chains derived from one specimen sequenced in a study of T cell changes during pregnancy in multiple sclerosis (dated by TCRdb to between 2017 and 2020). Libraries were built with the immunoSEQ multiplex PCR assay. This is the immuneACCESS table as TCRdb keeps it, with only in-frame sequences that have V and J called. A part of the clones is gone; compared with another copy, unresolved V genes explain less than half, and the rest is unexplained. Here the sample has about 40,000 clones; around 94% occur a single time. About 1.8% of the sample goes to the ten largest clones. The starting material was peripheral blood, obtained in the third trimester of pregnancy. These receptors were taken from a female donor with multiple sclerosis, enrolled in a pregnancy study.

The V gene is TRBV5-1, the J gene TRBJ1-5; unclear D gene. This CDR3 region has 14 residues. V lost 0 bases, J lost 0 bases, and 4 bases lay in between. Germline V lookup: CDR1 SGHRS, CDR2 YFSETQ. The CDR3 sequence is CASSLDSSNQPQHF. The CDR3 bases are TGCGCCAGCAGCTTGGACAGTAGCAATCAGCCCCAGCATTTT.

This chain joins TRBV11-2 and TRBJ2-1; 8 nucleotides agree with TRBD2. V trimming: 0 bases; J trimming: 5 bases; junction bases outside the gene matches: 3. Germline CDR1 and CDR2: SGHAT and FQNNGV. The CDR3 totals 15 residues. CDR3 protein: CASSLEAGGNNEQFF. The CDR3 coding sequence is TGTGCCAGCAGCTTAGAGGCGGGGGGAAACAATGAGCAGTTCTTC.

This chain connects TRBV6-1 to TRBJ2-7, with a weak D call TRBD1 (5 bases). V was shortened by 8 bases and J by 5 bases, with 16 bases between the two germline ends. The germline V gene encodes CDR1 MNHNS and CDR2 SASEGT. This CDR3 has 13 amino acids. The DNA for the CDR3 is TGTGCCAGCGGTCTGGCAGGGTGGCACGAGCAGTACTTC. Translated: CASGLAGWHEQYF.

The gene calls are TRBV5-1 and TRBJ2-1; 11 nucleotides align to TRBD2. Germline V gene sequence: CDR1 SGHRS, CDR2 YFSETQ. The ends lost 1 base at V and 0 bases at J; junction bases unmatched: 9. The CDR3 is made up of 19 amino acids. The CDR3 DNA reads TGCGCCAGCAGCTTGTGGGCTAGCGGGGGGATCAGCTCCTACAATGAGCAGTTCTTC. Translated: CASSLWASGGISSYNEQFF.

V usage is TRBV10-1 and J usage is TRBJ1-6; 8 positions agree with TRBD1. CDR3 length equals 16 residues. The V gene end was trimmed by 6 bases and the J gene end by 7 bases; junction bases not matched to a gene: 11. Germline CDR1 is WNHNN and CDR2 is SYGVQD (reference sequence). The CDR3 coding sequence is TGCGCCAGCAGCCAGGACAGGGTGTGCTTAAATTCACCCCTCCACTTT. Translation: CASSQDRVCLNSPLHF.

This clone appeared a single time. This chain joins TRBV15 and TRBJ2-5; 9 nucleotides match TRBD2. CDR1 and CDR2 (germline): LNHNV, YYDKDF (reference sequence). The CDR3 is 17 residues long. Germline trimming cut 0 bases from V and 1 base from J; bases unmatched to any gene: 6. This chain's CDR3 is CATSREGRGGGQETQYF. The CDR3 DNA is TGTGCCACCAGCAGAGAAGGGCGGGGGGGCGGCCAAGAGACCCAGTACTTC.

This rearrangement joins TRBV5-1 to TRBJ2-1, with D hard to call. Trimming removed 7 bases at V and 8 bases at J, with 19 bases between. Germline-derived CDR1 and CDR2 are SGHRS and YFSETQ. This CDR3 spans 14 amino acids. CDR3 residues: CASLRSVGTDEQFF. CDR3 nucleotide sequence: TGCGCCAGCCTCAGGTCGGTCGGTACGGATGAGCAGTTCTTC.

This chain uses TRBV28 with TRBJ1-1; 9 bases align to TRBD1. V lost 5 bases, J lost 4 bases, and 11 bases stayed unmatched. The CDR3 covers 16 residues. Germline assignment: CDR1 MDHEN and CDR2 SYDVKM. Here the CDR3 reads CASSPPQGAYFTEAFF. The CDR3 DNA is TGTGCCAGCAGTCCACCACAGGGGGCGTATTTCACTGAAGCTTTCTTT.

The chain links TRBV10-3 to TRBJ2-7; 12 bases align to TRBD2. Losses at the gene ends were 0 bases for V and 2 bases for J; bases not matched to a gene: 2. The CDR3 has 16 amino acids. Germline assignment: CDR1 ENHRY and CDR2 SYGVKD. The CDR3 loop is CAISESRLAGAYEQYF. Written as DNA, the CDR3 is TGTGCCATCAGTGAGTCGCGACTAGCGGGAGCCTACGAGCAGTACTTC.

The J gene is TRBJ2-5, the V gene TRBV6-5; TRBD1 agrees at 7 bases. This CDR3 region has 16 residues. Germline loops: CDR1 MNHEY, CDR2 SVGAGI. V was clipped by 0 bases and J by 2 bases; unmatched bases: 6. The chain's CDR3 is CASSYSRARGQETQYF. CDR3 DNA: TGTGCCAGCAGTTACTCACGGGCCAGGGGGCAAGAGACCCAGTACTTC.

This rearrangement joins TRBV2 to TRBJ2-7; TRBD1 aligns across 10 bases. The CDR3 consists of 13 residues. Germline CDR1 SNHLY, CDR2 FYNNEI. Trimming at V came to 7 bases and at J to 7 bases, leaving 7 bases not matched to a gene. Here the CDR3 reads CASTRDRGREQYF. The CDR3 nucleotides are TGTGCCAGCACCCGGGACAGGGGAAGGGAGCAGTACTTC.

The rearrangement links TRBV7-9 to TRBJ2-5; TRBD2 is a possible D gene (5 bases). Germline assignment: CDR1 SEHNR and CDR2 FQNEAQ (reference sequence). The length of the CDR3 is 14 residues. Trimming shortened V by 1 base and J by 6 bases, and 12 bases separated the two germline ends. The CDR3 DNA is TGTGCCAGCAGCTTAGATCTAAGGGAGCAGACCCAGTACTTC. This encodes CASSLDLREQTQYF.

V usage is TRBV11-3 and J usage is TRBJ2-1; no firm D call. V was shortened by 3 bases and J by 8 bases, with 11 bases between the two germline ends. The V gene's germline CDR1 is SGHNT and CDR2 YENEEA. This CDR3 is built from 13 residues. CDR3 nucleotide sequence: TGTGCCAGCAGCTTTGGAAGGCAGGATGAGCAGTTCTTC. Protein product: CASSFGRQDEQFF.

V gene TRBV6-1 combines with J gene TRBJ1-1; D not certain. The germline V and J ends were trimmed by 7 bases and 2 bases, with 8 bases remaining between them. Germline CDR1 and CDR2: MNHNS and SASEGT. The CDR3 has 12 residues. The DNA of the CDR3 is TGTGCCAGCACGGAGGTTAACACTGAAGCTTTCTTT. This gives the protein CASTEVNTEAFF.

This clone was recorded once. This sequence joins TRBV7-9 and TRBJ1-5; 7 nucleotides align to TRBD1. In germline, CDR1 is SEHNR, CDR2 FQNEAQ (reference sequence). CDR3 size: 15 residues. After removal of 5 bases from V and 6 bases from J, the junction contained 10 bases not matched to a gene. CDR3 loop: CASSIWDSAPQPQHF. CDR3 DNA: TGTGCCAGCAGCATATGGGACAGCGCCCCTCAGCCCCAGCATTTT.

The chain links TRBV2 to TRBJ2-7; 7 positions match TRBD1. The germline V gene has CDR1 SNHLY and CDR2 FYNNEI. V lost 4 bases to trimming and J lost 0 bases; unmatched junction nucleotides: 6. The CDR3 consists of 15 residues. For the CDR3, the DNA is TGTGCCAGCAGTGTCGGACAGGACAGCTCCTACGAGCAGTACTTC. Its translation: CASSVGQDSSYEQYF.

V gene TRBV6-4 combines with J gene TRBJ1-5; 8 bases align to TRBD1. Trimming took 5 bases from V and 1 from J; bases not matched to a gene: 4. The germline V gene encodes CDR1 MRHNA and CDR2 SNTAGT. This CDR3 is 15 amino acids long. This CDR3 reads CASSQTGASNQPQHF. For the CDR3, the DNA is TGTGCCAGCAGTCAGACAGGGGCCAGCAATCAGCCCCAGCATTTT.

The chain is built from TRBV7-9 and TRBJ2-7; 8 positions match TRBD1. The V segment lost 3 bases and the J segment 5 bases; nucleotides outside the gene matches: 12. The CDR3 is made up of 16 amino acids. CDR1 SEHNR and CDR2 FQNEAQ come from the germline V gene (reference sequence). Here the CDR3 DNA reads TGTGCCAGCAGCTTTTGGCCGACAGGGGACTCGGACGAGCAGTACTTC. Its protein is CASSFWPTGDSDEQYF.

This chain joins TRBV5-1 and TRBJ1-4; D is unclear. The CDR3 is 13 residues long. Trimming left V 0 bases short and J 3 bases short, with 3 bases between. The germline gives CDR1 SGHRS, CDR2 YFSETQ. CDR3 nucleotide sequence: TGCGCCAGCAGCTTGGGGCCTAATGAAAAACTGTTTTTT. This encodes CASSLGPNEKLFF.

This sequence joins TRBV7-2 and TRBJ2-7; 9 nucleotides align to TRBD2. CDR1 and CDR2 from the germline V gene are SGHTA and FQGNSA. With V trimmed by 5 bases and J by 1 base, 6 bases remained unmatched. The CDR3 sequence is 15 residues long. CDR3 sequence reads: CASSPSSGVSYEQYF. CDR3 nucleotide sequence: TGTGCCAGCAGCCCTTCTAGCGGGGTATCCTACGAGCAGTACTTC.

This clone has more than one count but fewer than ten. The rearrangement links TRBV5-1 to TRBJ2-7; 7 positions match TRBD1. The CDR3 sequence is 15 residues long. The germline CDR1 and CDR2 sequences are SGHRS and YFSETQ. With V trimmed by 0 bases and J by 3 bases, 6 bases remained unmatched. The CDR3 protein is CASSLGLGQNYEQYF. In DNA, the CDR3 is TGCGCCAGCAGCTTGGGTCTGGGACAGAACTACGAGCAGTACTTC.

This chain's CDR3 is CASSPNQGARTGELFF. Here the CDR3 DNA reads TGTGCCAGCAGCCCCAACCAGGGGGCCAGGACCGGGGAGCTGTTTTTT. The genes are TRBV5-4 and TRBJ2-2; TRBD1 matches 8 bases. Germline V gives CDR1 SGHNT, CDR2 YYREEE (reference sequence). V was clipped by 4 bases and J by 5 bases; unmatched bases: 10. There are 16 residues in the CDR3.

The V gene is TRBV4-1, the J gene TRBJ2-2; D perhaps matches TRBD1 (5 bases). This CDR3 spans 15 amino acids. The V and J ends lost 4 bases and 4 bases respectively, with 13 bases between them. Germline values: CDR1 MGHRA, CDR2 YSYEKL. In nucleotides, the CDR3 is TGCGCCAGCAGCCCCCAGGAAAGGGGCACCGGGGAGCTGTTTTTT. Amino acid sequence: CASSPQERGTGELFF.

CDR3 sequence: CASSVDRSQPQHF. CDR3 DNA sequence: TGTGCCAGCAGCGTCGACAGGTCACAGCCCCAGCATTTT. The gene calls are TRBV11-3 and TRBJ1-5; a weak D match, TRBD1 (6 bases). CDR3 length equals 13 residues. Germline CDR1 is SGHNT and CDR2 is YENEEA. Trimming pared 5 bases from V and 7 bases from J, leaving 12 bases between.

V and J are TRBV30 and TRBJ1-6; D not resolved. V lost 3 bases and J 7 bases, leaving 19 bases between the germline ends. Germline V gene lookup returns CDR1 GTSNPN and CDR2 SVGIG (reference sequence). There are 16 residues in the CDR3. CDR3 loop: CAWSTSTLNVNSPLHF. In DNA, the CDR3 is TGTGCCTGGAGCACTTCCACCTTGAATGTAAATTCACCCCTCCACTTT. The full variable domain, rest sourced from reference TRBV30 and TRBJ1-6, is SQTIHQWPATLVQPVGSPLSLECTVEGTSNPNLYWYRQAAGRGLQLLFYSVGIGQISSEVPQNLSASRPQDRQFILSSKKLLLSDSGFYLCAWSTSTLNVNSPLHFGNGTRLTVT.